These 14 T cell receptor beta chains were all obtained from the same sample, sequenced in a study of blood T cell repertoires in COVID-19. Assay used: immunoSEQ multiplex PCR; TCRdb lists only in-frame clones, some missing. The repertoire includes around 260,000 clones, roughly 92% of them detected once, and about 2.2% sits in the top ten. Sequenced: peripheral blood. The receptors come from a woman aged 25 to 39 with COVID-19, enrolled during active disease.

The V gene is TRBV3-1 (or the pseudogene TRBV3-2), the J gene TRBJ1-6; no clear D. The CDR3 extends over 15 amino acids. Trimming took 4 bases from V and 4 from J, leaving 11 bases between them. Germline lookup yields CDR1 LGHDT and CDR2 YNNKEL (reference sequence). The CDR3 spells CASSLEAVYNSPLHF. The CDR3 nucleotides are TGTGCCAGCAGCCTTGAGGCGGTTTATAATTCACCCCTCCACTTT.

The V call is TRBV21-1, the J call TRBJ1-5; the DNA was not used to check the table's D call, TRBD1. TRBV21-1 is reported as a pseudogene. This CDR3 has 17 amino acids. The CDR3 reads CASSYPEQGVNNQPQHF. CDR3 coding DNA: TGTGCCAGCAGTTATCCGGAGCAGGGCGTGAACAATCAGCCCCAGCATTTT.

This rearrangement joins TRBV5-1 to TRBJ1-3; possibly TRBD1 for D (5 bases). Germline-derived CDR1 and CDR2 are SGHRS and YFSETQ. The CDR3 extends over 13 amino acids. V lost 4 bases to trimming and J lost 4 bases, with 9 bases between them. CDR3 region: CASSPQGGNTIYF. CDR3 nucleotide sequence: TGCGCCAGCAGCCCCCAGGGCGGAAACACCATATATTTT.

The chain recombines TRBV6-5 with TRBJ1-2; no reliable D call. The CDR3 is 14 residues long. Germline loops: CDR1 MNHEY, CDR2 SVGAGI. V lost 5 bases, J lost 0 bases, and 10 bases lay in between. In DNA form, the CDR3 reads TGTGCCAGCAGTCAGGCAGAAGCTAACTATGGCTACACCTTC. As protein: CASSQAEANYGYTF.

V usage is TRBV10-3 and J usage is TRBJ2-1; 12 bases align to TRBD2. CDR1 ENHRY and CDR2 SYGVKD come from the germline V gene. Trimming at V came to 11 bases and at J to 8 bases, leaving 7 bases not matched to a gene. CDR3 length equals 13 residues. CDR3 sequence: CAFGRLAGDEQFF. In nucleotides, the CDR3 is TGTGCCTTCGGGCGACTAGCGGGAGATGAGCAGTTCTTC.

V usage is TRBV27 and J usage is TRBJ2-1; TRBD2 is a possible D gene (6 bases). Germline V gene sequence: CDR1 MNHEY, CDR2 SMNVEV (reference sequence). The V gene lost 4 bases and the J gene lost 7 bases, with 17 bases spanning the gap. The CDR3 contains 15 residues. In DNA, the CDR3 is TGTGCCAGCAGTTCCCGACTAGGACTTTCGAATGAGCAGTTCTTC. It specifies CASSSRLGLSNEQFF.

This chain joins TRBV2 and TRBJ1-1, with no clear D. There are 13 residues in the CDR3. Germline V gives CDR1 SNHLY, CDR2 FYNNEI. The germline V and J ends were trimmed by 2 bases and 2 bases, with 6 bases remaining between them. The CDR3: CASSEHLNTEAFF. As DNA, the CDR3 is TGTGCCAGCAGTGAACACCTAAACACTGAAGCTTTCTTT.

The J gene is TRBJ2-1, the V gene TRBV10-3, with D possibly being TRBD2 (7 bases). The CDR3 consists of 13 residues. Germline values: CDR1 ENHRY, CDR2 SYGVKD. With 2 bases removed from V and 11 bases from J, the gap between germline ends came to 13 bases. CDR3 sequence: CAISEAAGAQQFF. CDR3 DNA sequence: TGTGCCATCAGTGAGGCCGCGGGGGCTCAGCAGTTCTTC.

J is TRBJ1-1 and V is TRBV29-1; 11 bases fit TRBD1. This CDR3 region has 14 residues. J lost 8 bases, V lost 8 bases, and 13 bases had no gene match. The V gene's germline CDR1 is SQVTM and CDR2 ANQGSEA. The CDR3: CSSSDLRTGGEAFF. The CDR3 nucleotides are TGCAGCTCAAGTGATCTCCGGACAGGGGGCGAAGCTTTCTTT.

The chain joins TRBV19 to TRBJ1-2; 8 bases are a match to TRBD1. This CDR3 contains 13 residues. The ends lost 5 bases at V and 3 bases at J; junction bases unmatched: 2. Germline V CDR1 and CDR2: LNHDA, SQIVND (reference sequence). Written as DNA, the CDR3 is TGTGCCAGTAGTCCGACAGGGGACTATGGCTACACCTTC. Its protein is CASSPTGDYGYTF.

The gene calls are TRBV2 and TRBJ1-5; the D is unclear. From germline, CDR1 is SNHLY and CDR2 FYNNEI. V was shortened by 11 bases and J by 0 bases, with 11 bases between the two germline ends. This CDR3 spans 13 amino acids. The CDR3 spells CASRRDSNQPQHF. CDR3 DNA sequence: TGTGCCTCCCGCCGGGATAGCAATCAGCCCCAGCATTTT. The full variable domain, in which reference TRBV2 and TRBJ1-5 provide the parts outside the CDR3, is EPEVTQTPSHQVTQMGQEVILRCVPISNHLYFYWYRQILGQKVEFLVSFYNNEISEKSEIFDDQFSVERPDGSNFTLKIRSTKLEDSAMYFCASRRDSNQPQHFGDGTRLSIL.

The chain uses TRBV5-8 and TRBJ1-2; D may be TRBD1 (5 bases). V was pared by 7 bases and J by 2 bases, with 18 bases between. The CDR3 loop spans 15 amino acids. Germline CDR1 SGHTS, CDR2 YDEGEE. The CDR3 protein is CASGPAGGANYGYTF. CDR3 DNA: TGTGCCAGCGGGCCAGCCGGTGGGGCGAACTATGGCTACACCTTC.

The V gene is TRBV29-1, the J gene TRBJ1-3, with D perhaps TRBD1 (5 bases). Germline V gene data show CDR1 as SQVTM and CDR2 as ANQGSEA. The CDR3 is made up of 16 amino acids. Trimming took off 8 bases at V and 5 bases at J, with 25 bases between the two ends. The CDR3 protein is CSIDPGQGYLRNTIYF. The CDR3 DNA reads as TGCAGCATAGATCCCGGACAAGGATACTTAAGAAACACCATATATTTT.

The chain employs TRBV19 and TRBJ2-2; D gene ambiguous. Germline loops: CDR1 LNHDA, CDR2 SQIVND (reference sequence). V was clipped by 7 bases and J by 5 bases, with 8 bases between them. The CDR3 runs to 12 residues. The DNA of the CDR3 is TGTGCCAGTAAGTCCGGGACCGGGGAGCTGTTTTTT. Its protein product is CASKSGTGELFF.